This TCR beta chain comes out of a study of T cell changes during pregnancy in multiple sclerosis. V lost 7 bases to trimming and J lost 0 bases; unmatched junction nucleotides: 4. CDR3 length equals 15 residues. The germline V gene encodes CDR1 MNHEY and CDR2 SMNVEV (reference sequence). There are a few counts of this clone. TCRdb keeps only in-frame clones here, not all; method: immunoSEQ multiplex PCR. The sample carries some 50,000 clones, approximately 90% recorded once. This sequence joins TRBV27 and TRBJ2-2, with 8 bases that match TRBD2. Source: CD8+ T cells from peripheral blood mononuclear cells, taken in the second trimester of pregnancy. This clonotype was obtained from a female donor with multiple sclerosis, enrolled in a pregnancy study. The chain's CDR3 is CASTIGGANTGELFF. CDR3 sequence (DNA): TGTGCCAGCACTATCGGGGGGGCGAACACCGGGGAGCTGTTTTTT.